This T cell receptor beta chain was sequenced in a study of cytomegalovirus exposure and HLA in healthy donors. General study points: Per a later analysis, HLA-associated TCR beta chains showed more clonal expansion than other, equally common TCR beta chains.

The PCR had 60 Vbeta and 13 Jbeta primers. The method was immunoSEQ multiplex PCR; TCRdb's version includes in-frame clones alone and lacks a portion of them. This sample yields 120,000 to 150,000 clones, of which about 70% are seen a single time; roughly 4% belongs to the top ten. Looked up from germline, CDR1 is LNHDA and CDR2 is SQIVND (reference sequence). This CDR3 is 18 amino acids long. Trimming left V 4 bases short and J 4 bases short, with 23 bases between. Turning to this clone: Its target is not known.

This clonotype was sampled from a man between 18 and 29 years old in good health and CMV-seronegative. Material for sequencing was PBMCs. V usage is TRBV19 and J usage is TRBJ1-5; TRBD1 might be the D (5 bases). The CDR3 region is CASSTVGPASGGNQPQHF. CDR3 DNA sequence: TGTGCCAGTAGTACTGTAGGCCCTGCGTCGGGGGGGAATCAGCCCCAGCATTTT.